One sample yielded the 6 T cell receptor beta chains listed below, sequenced in a study of blood T cell repertoires in COVID-19. The repertoire was sequenced with immunoSEQ multiplex PCR; TCRdb's copy has only in-frame clones and lacks some. This table has about 160,000 clones, roughly 80% appearing once. Sample: PBMCs or T cells enriched from blood (not recorded which). The receptors shown here come from a woman in her sixties or seventies who had recovered from COVID-19.

This rearrangement joins TRBV5-1 to TRBJ2-7; no definite D call. Near its end, the DNA agrees better with TRBJ2-5, so the J call may be wrong. Germline V gives CDR1 SGHRS, CDR2 YFSETQ. This CDR3 comprises 13 residues. The CDR3, as DNA: TGCGCCAGCAGGAGCCGAGTAGGAGAGACCCAGTACTTC. Protein sequence: CASRSRVGETQYF.

The chain combines TRBV27 with TRBJ1-1; the D is unclear. Germline CDR1 MNHEY, CDR2 SMNVEV (reference sequence). This CDR3 spans 15 amino acids. V shed 5 bases and J shed 1 base, with 14 bases lying between them. CDR3 loop: CASSPRLHANTEAFF. Written as DNA, the CDR3 is TGTGCCAGCAGTCCTCGACTGCACGCGAACACTGAAGCTTTCTTT.

Of note for this clone: The same CDR3 is also encoded by other DNA sequences in this sample. The chain couples TRBV30 to TRBJ1-4; TRBD1 agrees at 7 bases. CDR1 GTSNPN and CDR2 SVGIG come from the germline V gene (reference sequence). The trim removed 3 bases at V and 0 bases at J, leaving 4 bases unmatched. This CDR3 comprises 15 residues. CDR3 DNA sequence: TGTGCCTGGAGAGGGACAGCTGCAACTAATGAAAAACTGTTTTTT. This translates into CAWRGTAATNEKLFF.

This clone was seen a single time. The chain combines TRBV27 with TRBJ2-5; 15 bases line up with TRBD2. J was trimmed by 4 bases and V by 6 bases; bases with no gene match: 6. Germline V gene sequence: CDR1 MNHEY, CDR2 SMNVEV (reference sequence). This CDR3 is 16 amino acids long. CDR3 DNA: TGTGCCAGCAGCCTTGGACTAGCGGGGGGGCGAGAGACCCAGTACTTC. It is translated as CASSLGLAGGRETQYF.

V and J are TRBV30 and TRBJ2-2; 12 bases are shared with TRBD2. The CDR3 has 17 residues. The germline V gene encodes CDR1 GTSNPN and CDR2 SVGIG (reference sequence). The junction had 8 bases not matched to a gene; V was cut back by 4 bases and J by 2 bases. The CDR3 region has the DNA TGTGCCTGGAAGAAGACTAGCGGGGGACTAAACACCGGGGAGCTGTTTTTT. It is translated as CAWKKTSGGLNTGELFF.

The chain joins TRBV2 to TRBJ2-6, with D possibly being TRBD2 (6 bases). Germline lookup yields CDR1 SNHLY and CDR2 FYNNEI. With 1 base removed from V and 4 bases from J, the gap between germline ends came to 11 bases. This CDR3 contains 16 residues. The CDR3 sequence: CASSEEGLSGANVLTF. In DNA form, the CDR3 reads TGTGCCAGCAGTGAAGAGGGACTCTCCGGGGCCAACGTCCTGACTTTC.